The 4 T cell receptor beta chains below come from one sample, sequenced in a study of regulatory T cells in long-lasting Graves disease. According to the study, TCR beta libraries were built with iRepertoire HTBI primers and CDR3-region Arm-PCR. TCRdb reanalysed the multiplex PCR reads using MiXCR and keeps one entry per CDR3 protein. This table has around 460,000 distinct CDR3 sequences, 20% to 25% appearing once. Time point: persistent/refractory GD, antithyroid drugs over 5 years with positive TRAb. The TCR library used RNA extracted from PBMCs. Sample: peripheral blood mononuclear cells (PBMCs), taken when the disease was refractory, from a patient treated with antithyroid drugs. Receptors originate from a female donor with Graves disease.

The V call is TRBV20-1, the J call TRBJ1-2; TRBD1 matches 9 bases. Germline V gene lookup returns CDR1 DFQATT and CDR2 SNEGSKA (reference sequence). The trim removed 0 bases at V and 3 bases at J, leaving 2 bases unmatched. The CDR3 runs to 14 residues. The CDR3, as DNA: TGCAGTGCTAGAGATCGGGACAGGGACTATGGCTACACCTTC. This encodes CSARDRDRDYGYTF.

This clonotype appeared many times. The chain couples TRBV7-8 to TRBJ1-1; D call uncertain. This CDR3 region has 18 residues. In germline, CDR1 is SGHVS, CDR2 FQNEAQ. Trimming cost V 4 bases and J 0 bases, with 21 bases left between them. CDR3: CASSYLFPRKSLNTEAFF. The CDR3 DNA sequence: TGTGCCAGCAGCTACCTTTTCCCACGAAAAAGTTTGAACACTGAAGCTTTCTTT.

Many counts were recorded for this clonotype. V gene TRBV20-1 combines with J gene TRBJ2-7; perhaps TRBD2 as D (6 bases). There are 14 residues in the CDR3. CDR1 and CDR2 (germline): DFQATT, SNEGSKA (reference sequence). The V end was cut by 5 bases, the J end by 2 bases, with 16 bases between. This CDR3 reads CSAGGIADPYEQYF. The CDR3 coding sequence is TGCAGTGCTGGAGGGATAGCGGATCCCTACGAGCAGTACTTC.

The V and J genes are TRBV14 and TRBJ2-7; unclear D gene. From germline, CDR1 is SGHDN and CDR2 FVKESK. The ends were cut back, 3 bases at V and 5 bases at J, with 8 bases in the middle. This CDR3 contains 12 residues. CDR3 region: CASSHLGNEQYF. CDR3 in DNA: TGTGCCAGCAGCCACTTGGGAAACGAGCAGTACTTC.